This TCR beta chain originates from a study of human T cells and chemical hapten exposure. The wider study: Upper-back patches of 0.01% DPC were read at 6 days.

This sample's time point: pre-sensitization, week 0. Sample treatment: therapeutic diphenylcyclopropenone sensitization with weekly scalp DPC. Non-pregnant alopecia patients aged 18 to 70, suitable for DPC therapy. TCRdb recomputed calls from the RACE reads with MiXCR, one row per CDR3 protein. Among roughly 380,000 distinct CDR3 sequences listed, more than 4.5% were seen once. This clonotype was seen repeatedly, ten times or more. The CDR3 is 19 amino acids. The junction had 9 bases not matched to a gene; V was cut back by 1 base and J by 0 bases. J is TRBJ1-3 and V is TRBV12-3 or TRBV12-4; 10 bases are shared with TRBD1. The clonotype comes from a woman in her forties or fifties with alopecia areata. Some clones in this sample may be carry-over from other donors' samples. The specimen comprised whole blood, sampled in connection with sensitization to the hapten diphenylcyclopropenone (DPC). CDR3 loop: CASSLGSGTGAISGNTIYF. CDR3 DNA: TGTGCCAGCAGTTTAGGCTCCGGGACAGGGGCTATCTCTGGAAACACCATATATTTT.